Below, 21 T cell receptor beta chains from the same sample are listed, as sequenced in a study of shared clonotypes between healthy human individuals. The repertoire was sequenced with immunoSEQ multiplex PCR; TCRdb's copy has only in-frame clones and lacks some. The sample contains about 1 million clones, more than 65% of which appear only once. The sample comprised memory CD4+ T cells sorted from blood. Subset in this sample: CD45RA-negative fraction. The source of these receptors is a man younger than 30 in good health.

The CDR3 protein is CALGRGAYEQYF. CDR3 coding DNA: TGTGCCCTGGGGCGGGGGGCCTACGAGCAGTACTTC. The genes are TRBV30 and TRBJ2-7; the match to TRBD2 covers 8 bases. The J segment lost 2 bases and the V segment lost 8 bases, leaving 5 bases of the junction unmatched. The CDR3 sequence is 12 residues long. From germline, CDR1 is GTSNPN and CDR2 SVGIG (reference sequence).

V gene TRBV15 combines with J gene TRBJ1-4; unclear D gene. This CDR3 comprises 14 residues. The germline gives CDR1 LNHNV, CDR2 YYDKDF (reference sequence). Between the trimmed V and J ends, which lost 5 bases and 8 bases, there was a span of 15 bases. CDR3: CATSPLLGGEKLFF. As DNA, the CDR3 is TGTGCCACCAGCCCTCTCCTCGGAGGGGAAAAACTGTTTTTT.

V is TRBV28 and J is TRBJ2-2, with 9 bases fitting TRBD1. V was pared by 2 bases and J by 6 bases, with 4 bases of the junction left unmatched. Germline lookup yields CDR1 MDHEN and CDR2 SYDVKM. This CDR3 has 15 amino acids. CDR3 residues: CASSLGDRVAGELFF. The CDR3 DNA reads TGTGCCAGCAGTTTAGGGGACAGGGTGGCCGGGGAGCTGTTTTTT.

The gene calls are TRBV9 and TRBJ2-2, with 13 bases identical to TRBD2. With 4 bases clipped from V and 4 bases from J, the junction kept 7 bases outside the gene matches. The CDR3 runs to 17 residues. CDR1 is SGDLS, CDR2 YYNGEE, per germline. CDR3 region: CASSLGLAGELTGELFF. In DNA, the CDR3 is TGTGCCAGCAGCCTCGGACTAGCGGGGGAACTCACCGGGGAGCTGTTTTTT.

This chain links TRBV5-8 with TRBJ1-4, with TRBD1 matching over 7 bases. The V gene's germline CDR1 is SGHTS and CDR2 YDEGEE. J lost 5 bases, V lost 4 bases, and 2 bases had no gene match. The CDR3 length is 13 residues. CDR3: CASSGTENEKLFF. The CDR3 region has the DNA TGTGCCAGCAGCGGGACAGAGAATGAAAAACTGTTTTTT.

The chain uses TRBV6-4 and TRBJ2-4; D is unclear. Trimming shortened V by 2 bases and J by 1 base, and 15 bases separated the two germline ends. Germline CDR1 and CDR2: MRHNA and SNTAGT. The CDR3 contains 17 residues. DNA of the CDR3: TGTGCCAGCAGTGACCTCGACCCATTTGTTGCCAAAAACATTCAGTACTTC. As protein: CASSDLDPFVAKNIQYF.

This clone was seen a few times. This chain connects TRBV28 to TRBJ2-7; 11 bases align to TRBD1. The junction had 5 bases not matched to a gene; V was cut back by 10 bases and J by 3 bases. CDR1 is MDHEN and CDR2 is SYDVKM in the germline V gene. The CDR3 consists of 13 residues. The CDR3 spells CATWTGGFYEQYF. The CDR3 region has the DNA TGTGCCACCTGGACAGGGGGCTTCTACGAGCAGTACTTC. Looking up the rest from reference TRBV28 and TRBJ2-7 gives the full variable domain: DVKVTQSSRYLVKRTGEKVFLECVQDMDHENMFWYRQDPGLGLRLIYFSYDVKMKEKGDIPEGYSVSREKKERFSLILESASTNQTSMYLCATWTGGFYEQYFGPGTRLTVT.

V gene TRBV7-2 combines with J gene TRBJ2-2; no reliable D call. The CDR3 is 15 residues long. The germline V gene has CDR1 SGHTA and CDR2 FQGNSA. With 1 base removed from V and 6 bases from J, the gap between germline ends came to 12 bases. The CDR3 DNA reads TGTGCCAGCAGCTTAGACCCAGCTCGGGCCGGGGAGCTGTTTTTT. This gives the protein CASSLDPARAGELFF.

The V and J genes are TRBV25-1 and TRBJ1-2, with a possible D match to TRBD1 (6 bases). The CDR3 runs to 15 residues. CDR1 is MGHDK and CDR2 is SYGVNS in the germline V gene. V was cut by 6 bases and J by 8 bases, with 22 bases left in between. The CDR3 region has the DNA TGTGCCAGCAGCGCTTATGCCGGGGGCTTGAGGGGCTACACCTTC. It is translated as CASSAYAGGLRGYTF.

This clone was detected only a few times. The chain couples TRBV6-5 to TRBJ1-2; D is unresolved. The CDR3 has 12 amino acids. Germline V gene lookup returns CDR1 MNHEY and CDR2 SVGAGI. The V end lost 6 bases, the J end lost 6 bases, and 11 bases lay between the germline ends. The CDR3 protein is CASSRSGDGYTF. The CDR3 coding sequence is TGTGCCAGCAGCCGAAGTGGAGATGGCTACACCTTC.

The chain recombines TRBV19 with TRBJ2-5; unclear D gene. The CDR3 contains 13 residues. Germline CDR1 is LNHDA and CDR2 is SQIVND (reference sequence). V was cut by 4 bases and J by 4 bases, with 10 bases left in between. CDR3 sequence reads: CASSTPKGETQYF. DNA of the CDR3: TGTGCCAGTAGTACGCCCAAGGGAGAGACCCAGTACTTC.

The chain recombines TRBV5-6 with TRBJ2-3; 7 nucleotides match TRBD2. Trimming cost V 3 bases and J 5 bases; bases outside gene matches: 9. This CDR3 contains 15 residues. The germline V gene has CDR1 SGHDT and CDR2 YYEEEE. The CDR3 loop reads CASSYRGGTGDTQYF. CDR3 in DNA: TGTGCCAGCAGCTACCGCGGGGGAACAGGAGATACGCAGTATTTT. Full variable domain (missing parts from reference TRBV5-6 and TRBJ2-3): DAGVTQSPTHLIKTRGQQVTLRCSPKSGHDTVSWYQQALGQGPQFIFQYYEEEERQRGNFPDRFSGHQFPNYSSELNVNALLLGDSALYLCASSYRGGTGDTQYFGPGTRLTVL.

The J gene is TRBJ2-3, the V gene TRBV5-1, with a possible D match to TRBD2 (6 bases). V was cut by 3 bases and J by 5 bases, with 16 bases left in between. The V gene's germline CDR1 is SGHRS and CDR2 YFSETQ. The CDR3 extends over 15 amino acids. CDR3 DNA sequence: TGCGCCAGCAGCTATAGCGGAGACGGGGGAGATACGCAGTATTTT. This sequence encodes CASSYSGDGGDTQYF.

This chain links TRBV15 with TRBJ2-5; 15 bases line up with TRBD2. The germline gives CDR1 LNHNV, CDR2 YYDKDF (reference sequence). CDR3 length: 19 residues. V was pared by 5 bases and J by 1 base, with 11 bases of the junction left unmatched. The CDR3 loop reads CATSRTTLGLAGGQETQYF. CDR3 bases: TGTGCCACCAGCCGAACGACCTTGGGACTAGCGGGGGGCCAAGAGACCCAGTACTTC.

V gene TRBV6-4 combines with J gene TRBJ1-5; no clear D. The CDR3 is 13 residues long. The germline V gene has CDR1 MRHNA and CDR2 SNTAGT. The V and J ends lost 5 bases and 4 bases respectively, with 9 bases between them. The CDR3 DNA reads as TGTGCCAGCAGTTCAGGTAGAAATCAGCCCCAGCATTTT. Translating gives CASSSGRNQPQHF.

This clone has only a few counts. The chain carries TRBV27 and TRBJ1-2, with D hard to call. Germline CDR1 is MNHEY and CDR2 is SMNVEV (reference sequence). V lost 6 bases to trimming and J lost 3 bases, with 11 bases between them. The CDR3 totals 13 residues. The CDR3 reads CASSSRGHYGYTF. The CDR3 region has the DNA TGTGCCAGCAGCTCCCGAGGCCACTATGGCTACACCTTC.

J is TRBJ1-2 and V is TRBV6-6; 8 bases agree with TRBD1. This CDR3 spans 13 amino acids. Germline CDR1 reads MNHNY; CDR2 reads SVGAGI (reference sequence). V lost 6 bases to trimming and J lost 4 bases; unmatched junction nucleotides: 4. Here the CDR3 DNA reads TGTGCCAGCAGGCAGGGGGCCGGCTATGGCTACACCTTC. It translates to CASRQGAGYGYTF.

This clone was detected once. The CDR3 here is CASSFKDNRDVGYTF. CDR3 in DNA: TGTGCCAGCAGCTTCAAGGACAACAGGGATGTTGGCTACACCTTC. V and J are TRBV5-4 and TRBJ1-2; a possible D gene is TRBD1 (6 bases). Germline CDR1 SGHNT, CDR2 YYREEE (reference sequence). There are 15 residues in the CDR3. Trimming removed 2 bases from V and 7 bases from J, with 18 bases in between.

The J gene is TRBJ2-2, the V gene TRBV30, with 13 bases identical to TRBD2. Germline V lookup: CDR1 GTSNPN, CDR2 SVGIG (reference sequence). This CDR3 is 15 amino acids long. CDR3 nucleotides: TGTGGCCGGACTAGCGGGAGTAGTAGGACCGGGGAGCTGTTTTTT. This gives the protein CGRTSGSSRTGELFF.

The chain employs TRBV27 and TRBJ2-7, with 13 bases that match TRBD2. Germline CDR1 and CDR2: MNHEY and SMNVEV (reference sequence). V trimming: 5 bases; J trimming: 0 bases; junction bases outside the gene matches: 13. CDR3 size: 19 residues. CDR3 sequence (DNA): TGTGCCAGCAGTCTTCTACTAGCGGGAGGGCGGCCAAGCTCCTACGAGCAGTACTTC. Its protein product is CASSLLLAGGRPSSYEQYF.

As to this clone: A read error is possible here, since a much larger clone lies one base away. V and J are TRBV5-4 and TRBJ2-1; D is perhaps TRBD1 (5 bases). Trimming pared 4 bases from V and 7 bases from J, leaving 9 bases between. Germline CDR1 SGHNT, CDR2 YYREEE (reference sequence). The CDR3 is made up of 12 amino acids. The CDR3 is CASSTDRNEQFF. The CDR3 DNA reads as TGTGCCAGCAGCACCGACAGAAATGAGCAGTTCTTC.